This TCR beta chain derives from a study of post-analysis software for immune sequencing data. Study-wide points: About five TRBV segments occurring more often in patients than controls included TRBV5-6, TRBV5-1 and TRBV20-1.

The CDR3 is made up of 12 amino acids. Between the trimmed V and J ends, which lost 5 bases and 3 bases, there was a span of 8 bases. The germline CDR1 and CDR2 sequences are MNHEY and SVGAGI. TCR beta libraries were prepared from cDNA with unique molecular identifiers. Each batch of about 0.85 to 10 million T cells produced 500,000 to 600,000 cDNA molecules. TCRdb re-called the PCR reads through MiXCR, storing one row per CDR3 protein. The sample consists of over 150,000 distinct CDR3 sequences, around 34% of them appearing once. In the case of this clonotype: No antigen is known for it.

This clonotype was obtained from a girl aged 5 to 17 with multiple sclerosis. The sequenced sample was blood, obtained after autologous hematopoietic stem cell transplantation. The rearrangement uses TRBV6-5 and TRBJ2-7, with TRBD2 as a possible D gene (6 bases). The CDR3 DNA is TGTGCCAGCAGTCCGGGACTCTACGAGCAGTACTTC. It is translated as CASSPGLYEQYF.